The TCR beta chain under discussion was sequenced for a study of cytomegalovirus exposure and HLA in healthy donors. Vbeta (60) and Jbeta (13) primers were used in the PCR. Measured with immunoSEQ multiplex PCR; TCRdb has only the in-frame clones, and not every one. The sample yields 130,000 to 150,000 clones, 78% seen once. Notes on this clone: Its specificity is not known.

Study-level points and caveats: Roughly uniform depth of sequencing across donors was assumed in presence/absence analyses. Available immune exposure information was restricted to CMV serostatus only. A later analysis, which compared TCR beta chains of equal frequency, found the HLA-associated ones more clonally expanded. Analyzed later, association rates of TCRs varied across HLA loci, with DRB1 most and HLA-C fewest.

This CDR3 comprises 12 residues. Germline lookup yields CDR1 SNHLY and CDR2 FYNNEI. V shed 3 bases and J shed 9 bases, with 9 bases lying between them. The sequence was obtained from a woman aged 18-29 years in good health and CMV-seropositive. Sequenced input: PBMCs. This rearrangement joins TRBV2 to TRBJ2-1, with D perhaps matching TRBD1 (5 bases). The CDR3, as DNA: TGTGCCAGCAGTGACAGGGTTGGTGAGCAGTTCTTC. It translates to CASSDRVGEQFF.